This paragraph reports one TCR beta chain. The sample holds many counts of this clonotype. Its antigen specificity is not known. Base qualities are not at hand, and no much larger clone is one base apart. The data stem from a study of glioma-infiltrating T cells (dated by TCRdb to about 2016). Describing the broader study: Low-grade gliomas were represented by WHO grade II oligodendrogliomas or astrocytomas, and glioblastomas were represented by WHO grade IV tumors that were sampled at initial rather than recurrent diagnosis. To measure how far tissue and blood T-cell populations diverged, each tissue-infiltrating repertoire was compared against the peripheral blood repertoire of the same patient. Three low-grade glioma patients, several primary glioblastoma patients, and three non-glioma patients who contributed non-neoplastic brain tissue made up the paired cohort. Blood libraries targeted roughly 4- to 11-fold sequencing coverage of about 920,000 peripheral T cells. Before surgery, glioma patients were given dexamethasone for six or fewer days. Glioma tissue, non-neoplastic brain tissue and matched peripheral blood mononuclear cells were used as sources from which TCR alpha- and beta-chain repertoires were sequenced.

Immediately after resection, surgical brain or tumor specimens were cryofrozen in liquid nitrogen, and peripheral blood cells were collected at the same time. The germline V gene specifies SQVTM as CDR1 and ANQGSEA as CDR2. The CDR3 holds 14 amino acids from the cysteine to the phenylalanine. Only the CDR3 region is kept as DNA, spanning 42 bases read in frame from base 1. V is reduced by 5 bases and J by 0 bases, leaving a spacing of 12 bases between them. General conclusions and limits of the study: Group comparisons rested on small numbers: three non-neoplastic, three low-grade glioma and several glioblastoma patients. Patients with low tissue-blood divergence were marked by a signature set of shared blood CDR3 motifs, and this signature set was depleted in highly divergent patients. VJ-independent divergence between tissue and blood was below expectation in non-neoplastic patients but above expectation in all gliomas, especially low-grade gliomas. Tissue and blood shared very few CDR3 sequences, a result attributed to high CDR3 diversity and limited sampling.

The iRepertoire nested amplicon-rescue multiplex PCR (arm-PCR) platform was used to amplify TCR alpha and beta CDR3 regions from RNA. The input for one-step reverse transcription and amplification was roughly 90-450 ng of either tissue mRNA or PBMC total RNA. Following bead purification, Illumina adapters were added by a secondary multiplex PCR, and the libraries were gel-purified between 200 and 400 bp. The libraries contained internal 6-nucleotide barcodes that were used for demultiplexing. Sequencing of libraries was performed on an Illumina MiSeq with 2x220 or 2x250 nucleotide paired-end reads. In the paper's pipeline: FLASH 1.2.11 was used to merge paired reads, and BWA-MEM then aligned the reads to the GRCh37 human genome before TRA and TRB reads were extracted. An IMGT-derived reference of cassette sequences and CDR3 motifs, with pseudogenes included, was used for V and J assignment. Three-frame translation of reads was performed, and productive CDR3s were defined as those with a C...FGXG motif and no stop codons. A clonotype was defined as a unique combination of a V-J cassette pair and a CDR3 amino acid sequence. Reads were filtered by Hamming distance, with the threshold set by the sequence error rate of each sample in mapped regions. TCRdb trimmed the raw reads at Q25, called clones with MiXCR and kept productive beta chains. A single entry per CDR3 protein holds the most common genes and DNA from its merged rows. TCRdb assigned the V and J calls; the authors' analysis was not used. This sample comprises a few hundred thousand distinct CDR3 sequences, 41% of them detected only once. Together, the top ten hold around 11% of the sample.

The receptor was isolated from a human donor with low-grade glioma or glioblastoma, undergoing nonglioma brain surgery, or in good health (not recorded which). The chain links TRBV29-1 with TRBJ2-3; the D gene is not confidently resolved. Sequencing used glioma tissue, nonneoplastic brain tissue, or PBMCs (not recorded which). DNA sequence: TGCAGCGTTTTGCCAGGCGTTAGCACAGATACGCAGTATTTT. Protein translation: CSVLPGVSTDTQYF.